The 18 T cell receptor beta chains given below trace back to one sample, sequenced in a study of early T cells in non-severe SARS-CoV-2 infection. MiXCR, run by TCRdb on the 5' RACE reads, gives a single entry per CDR3 protein. The sample records over 30,000 distinct CDR3 sequences, approximately 5% being singletons. The source material was whole blood. The receptors here all came from an adult who was a healthcare worker with PCR-confirmed SARS-CoV-2 infection or an uninfected control (not recorded which).

This clonotype has at least ten counts. The rearrangement links TRBV27 to TRBJ2-1; D gene ambiguous. The ends were cut back, 3 bases at V and 10 bases at J, with 13 bases in the middle. CDR1 is MNHEY and CDR2 is SMNVEV in the germline V gene (reference sequence). The length of the CDR3 is 13 residues. CDR3 in amino acids: CASSFALGMEQFF. Here the CDR3 DNA reads TGTGCCAGCAGTTTCGCTTTGGGGATGGAGCAGTTCTTC.

This clonotype has ten or more counts. The V and J genes are TRBV18 and TRBJ1-3; tentative D call: TRBD1 (6 bases). The CDR3 loop spans 14 amino acids. Germline assignment: CDR1 KGHSH and CDR2 LQKENI. V lost 3 bases and J lost 4, with 10 bases in between. In DNA, the CDR3 is TGTGCCAGCTCACCGGACAGCAAAGGAAACACCATATATTTT. Its translation: CASSPDSKGNTIYF.

This clonotype was recorded many times. The V and J genes are TRBV29-1 and TRBJ2-3; the match to TRBD1 covers 9 bases. The V gene's germline CDR1 is SQVTM and CDR2 ANQGSEA. The CDR3 is 11 residues long. Trimming took 4 bases from V and 10 from J; bases not matched to a gene: 3. The CDR3 coding sequence is TGCAGCGTTGGGCGGACAGGGGCGCAGTATTTT. Its translation: CSVGRTGAQYF.

This rearrangement joins TRBV27 to TRBJ1-1; no firm D call. The germline V gene has CDR1 MNHEY and CDR2 SMNVEV (reference sequence). Between the trimmed V and J ends, which lost 3 bases and 5 bases, there was a span of 4 bases. This CDR3 comprises 11 residues. CDR3 in DNA: TGTGCCAGCAGTTTTGGAACTGAAGCTTTCTTT. Protein sequence: CASSFGTEAFF.

This clonotype showed up many times. The chain is built from TRBV2 and TRBJ2-1; 8 bases agree with TRBD2. The V gene end was trimmed by 7 bases and the J gene end by 9 bases; junction bases not matched to a gene: 17. The germline V gene has CDR1 SNHLY and CDR2 FYNNEI. CDR3 length: 16 amino acids. The CDR3 reads CASTERGSGRRIEQFF. Here the CDR3 DNA reads TGTGCCAGCACCGAAAGGGGGAGCGGGAGAAGGATTGAGCAGTTCTTC. Together with reference TRBV2 and TRBJ2-1, the CDR3 gives the full variable domain: EPEVTQTPSHQVTQMGQEVILRCVPISNHLYFYWYRQILGQKVEFLVSFYNNEISEKSEIFDDQFSVERPDGSNFTLKIRSTKLEDSAMYFCASTERGSGRRIEQFFGPGTRLTVL.

The chain recombines TRBV2 with TRBJ2-1; D not resolved. Per germline, CDR1 SNHLY and CDR2 FYNNEI. This CDR3 has 16 amino acids. The ends were cut back, 7 bases at V and 7 bases at J, with 23 bases in the middle. DNA of the CDR3: TGTGCCAGCAATCCTCATCGCCCCTTCGGTAGGAATGAGCAGTTCTTC. This codes for CASNPHRPFGRNEQFF.

The sample holds many counts of this clonotype. V gene TRBV5-4 combines with J gene TRBJ2-7; 13 nucleotides match TRBD2. CDR1 and CDR2 from the germline V gene are SGHNT and YYREEE (reference sequence). Trimming removed 4 bases from V and 4 bases from J; junction bases left unmatched: 5. The CDR3 has 15 residues. In DNA, the CDR3 is TGTGCCAGCAGCCCCGGGACTAGCGGGATATACGAGCAGTACGTC. Translation: CASSPGTSGIYEQYV.

The chain has TRBV12-3 or TRBV12-4 and TRBJ1-2; D might be TRBD1 (5 bases). Trimming left V 10 bases short and J 5 bases short, with 17 bases between. The CDR3 is 13 amino acids. CDR3 in amino acids: CATLPRQTYGYTF. The CDR3 bases are TGTGCCACCCTACCCCGACAGACATATGGCTACACCTTC.

There are many counts of this clonotype. The chain recombines TRBV4-1 with TRBJ2-3, with 8 bases aligning to TRBD1. The CDR3 runs 17 residues. After removal of 3 bases from V and 3 bases from J, the junction contained 11 bases not matched to a gene. Germline CDR1 MGHRA, CDR2 YSYEKL. The CDR3 DNA sequence: TGCGCCAGCAGCCATGATGGACAGGGCCTACCAACAGATACGCAGTATTTT. Its translation is CASSHDGQGLPTDTQYF.

This chain links TRBV7-6 with TRBJ2-7, with D possibly being TRBD2 (6 bases). V lost 4 bases to trimming and J lost 3 bases, with 16 bases between them. This CDR3 is built from 15 residues. From germline, CDR1 is SGHVS and CDR2 FNYEAQ. As DNA, the CDR3 is TGTGCCAGCAGCTCCGGAGCGGGTGCCCTCTACGAGCAGTACTTC. Protein product: CASSSGAGALYEQYF.

This clonotype showed up many times. This chain joins TRBV6-5 and TRBJ2-3; perhaps TRBD1 as D (5 bases). CDR3 length equals 15 residues. Germline CDR1 MNHEY, CDR2 SVGAGI. V gave up 7 bases and J gave up 2 bases, with 16 bases separating them. The CDR3 protein is CASTPIRENTDTQYF. CDR3 in DNA: TGTGCCAGCACCCCCATCAGGGAAAACACAGATACGCAGTATTTT.

This clonotype has a handful of counts. This CDR3 is missing its conserved last phenylalanine or tryptophan, likely due to a read error. The DNA is left out, because the CDR3 cannot be placed on it with certainty; the CDR3 is given as TCRdb lists it. The chain couples TRBV7-9 to TRBJ2-4; the table's D call of TRBD2 was not tested on the DNA. The length of the CDR3 is 12 amino acids, counting both ends. Germline assignment: CDR1 SEHNR and CDR2 FQNEAQ (reference sequence). The CDR3 spells CASSLDGTSAFL.

This clonotype has at least ten counts. CDR3 in amino acids: CASSESDAQETQYF. The CDR3 coding sequence is TGCGCCAGCAGTGAGTCCGATGCCCAAGAGACCCAGTACTTC. V gene TRBV10-1 combines with J gene TRBJ2-5; D gene uncertain. The CDR3 length is 14 residues. In germline, CDR1 is WNHNN, CDR2 SYGVQD (reference sequence). V was pared by 0 bases and J by 1 base, with 6 bases between.

The V and J genes are TRBV6-2 or TRBV6-3 and TRBJ2-7; 7 nucleotides agree with TRBD2. CDR1 and CDR2 from the germline V gene are MNHEY and SVGEGT. V lost 4 bases, J lost 5 bases, and 5 bases stayed unmatched. The CDR3 runs 13 residues. CDR3 protein: CASSSTSYHEQYV. The CDR3 coding sequence is TGTGCCAGCAGTTCGACTAGCTACCACGAGCAGTACGTC.

This clonotype was seen at least ten times. One end of the junction fails to match germline, which may point to a read error. The gene calls are TRBV20-1 and TRBJ1-1; the D is unclear. Germline V gene data show CDR1 as DFQATT and CDR2 as SNEGSKA (reference sequence). The CDR3 runs to 11 residues. CDR3 nucleotide sequence: TGCAGTGCTCGAGAAGGGACTGAAGCTTTCTTT. Translating it yields CSAREGTEAFF.

This clonotype was observed many times. This chain links TRBV7-9 with TRBJ1-5; D not certain. The CDR3 covers 13 residues. The V gene's germline CDR1 is SEHNR and CDR2 FQNEAQ (reference sequence). V was cut by 1 base and J by 5 bases, with 6 bases left in between. The CDR3 coding sequence is TGTGCCAGCAGCTTAGGGGTGGATCAGCCCCAGCATTTT. Translating it yields CASSLGVDQPQHF.

The genes are TRBV20-1 and TRBJ2-3, with 7 bases aligning to TRBD1. Germline CDR1 is DFQATT and CDR2 is SNEGSKA (reference sequence). The ends lost 2 bases at V and 4 bases at J; junction bases unmatched: 12. This CDR3 has 16 amino acids. In DNA, the CDR3 is TGCAGTGCTAGAAGTAGCAGGGGGTTTTGGGCAGATACGCAGTATTTT. Translated, it gives CSARSSRGFWADTQYF.

This clonotype came up many times. V is TRBV6-1 and J is TRBJ2-3, with TRBD1 matching 11 bases. V trimming: 6 bases; J trimming: 1 base; junction bases outside the gene matches: 0. CDR3 length: 14 amino acids. Germline assignment: CDR1 MNHNS and CDR2 SASEGT. As DNA, the CDR3 is TGTGCCAGCAGGGGACAGGGGGGCACAGATACGCAGTATTTT. Translation gives CASRGQGGTDTQYF.